This TCR beta chain stems from a study of early T cells in non-severe SARS-CoV-2 infection (dated by TCRdb to about 2021). General notes on the study: Because TCR sequencing relied on bulk RNA taken from unsorted whole blood, pairing of alpha and beta chains was not possible.

A case-control design nested within a healthcare worker cohort in London, UK, was used, with weekly nasopharyngeal swab PCR tests and blood sampling performed. Healthcare workers were recruited during the week of the UK lockdown, between 23 and 31 March 2020, and followed weekly for up to about 16 weeks. Judged by its sample share, this clonotype qualifies as medium-sized (0.01 to 0.1%). No antigen is known for it. No base quality values were provided; no much bigger clone lies one nucleotide off. The method was 5' RACE. Sequencing took place on a NextSeq 500. The TCR library protocol attached unique molecular identifiers to individual cDNA molecules to correct for sequencing error and PCR bias. Sequencing covered both TCR alpha and beta chains, and within each sample the abundances of alpha and beta sequences were tightly co-correlated. Per the source publication's procedure: Decombinator V4 was used to perform V gene, J gene and CDR3 annotation of TCR sequences. Expanded TCRs were defined as changing significantly between any two time points under a Poisson model with p below 0.0001. Abundances of TCRs were expressed as counts per million after normalisation to the total number of TCRs sequenced in each sample. A search of VDJdb, accessed on 1 November 2021, was run for TCRs annotated to CMV, EBV and SARS-CoV-2, with TCRs annotated for multiple antigens excluded. Clones were called with MiXCR by TCRdb after fastp trimmed the public reads at Q25, and only in-frame beta chains were retained. Each CDR3 protein appears once, grouped with its most common genes and DNA. The V and J calls shown here were made by TCRdb, not taken from the authors' results. The sample data list 15,000 to 25,000 distinct CDR3 sequences, and 4% to 5.5% of these were observed just once. 5.5% to 8.5% of the sample is held by the ten biggest clonotypes.

Overall study results and their limits: Matching against VDJdb was skewed toward anti-spike CD8 responses, likely underestimated virus-specific expansions, and missed private and CD4 specificities.

The sequenced sample was whole blood. This receptor was taken from an adult who was a healthcare worker with PCR-confirmed SARS-CoV-2 infection or an uninfected control (not recorded which).

The CDR3 protein is CASGSRGGTDTQYF. The bases read TGTGCTAGTGGTTCAAGGGGGGGGACAGATACGCAGTATTTT. The V and J segments used are TRBV12-5 and TRBJ2-3; the D region possibly corresponds to TRBD2 (7 bases align). CDR1 and CDR2 are read off the germline V gene as LGHNT and FRNRAP. V drops 4 bases and J drops 3 bases, leaving 11 bases in between. Inclusive of the bounding cysteine and phenylalanine, the CDR3 is 14 residues long. The CDR3 DNA has 42 bases and is translated from base 1.